These 4 T cell receptor beta chains were all obtained from the same sample, sequenced in a study of technical replicates of blood from a handful of donors. Assay used: immunoSEQ multiplex PCR; TCRdb lists only in-frame clones, some missing. This table holds tens of thousands of clones, around nine tenths found once. The sample taken for sequencing was PBMCs. The receptors here all came from a human donor in good health. Some clones in this sample may be carry-over from other donors' samples.

About this clone: Other DNA variants within this sample encode the same CDR3. This chain connects TRBV5-1 to TRBJ2-5, with TRBD2 matching over 14 bases. V trimming: 2 bases; J trimming: 1 base; junction bases outside the gene matches: 1. The germline CDR1 and CDR2 sequences are SGHRS and YFSETQ. This CDR3 region has 16 residues. CDR3 protein: CASSLGLAGGQETQYF. The CDR3 DNA follows: TGCGCCAGCAGCTTAGGACTAGCGGGGGGCCAAGAGACCCAGTACTTC.

V is TRBV2 and J is TRBJ2-5; possible D gene TRBD2, 6 bases. CDR3 length equals 15 residues. The V end was cut by 2 bases, the J end by 0 bases, with 10 bases between. CDR1 and CDR2 from the germline V gene are SNHLY and FYNNEI. The CDR3 region has the DNA TGTGCCAGCAGTGAAATTAGCGGAAACCAAGAGACCCAGTACTTC. This encodes CASSEISGNQETQYF.

The chain combines TRBV6-1 with TRBJ2-2, with D possibly TRBD1 on 5 matching bases. CDR1 is MNHNS and CDR2 is SASEGT in the germline V gene. V gave up 1 base and J gave up 4 bases, with 7 bases separating them. The CDR3 contains 14 residues. Here the CDR3 DNA reads TGTGCCAGCAGTGAAGGGGGCCCCACCGGGGAGCTGTTTTTT. Its protein is CASSEGGPTGELFF.

This chain uses TRBV28 with TRBJ1-2; TRBD1 is a possible D gene (6 bases). There are 14 residues in the CDR3. Germline CDR1 is MDHEN and CDR2 is SYDVKM. Trimming shortened V by 7 bases and J by 4 bases, and 16 bases separated the two germline ends. CDR3 loop: CASMLQGRGYGYTF. The CDR3 DNA sequence: TGTGCCAGCATGCTCCAGGGGCGCGGCTATGGCTACACCTTC.